The 31 T cell receptor beta chains below were found in one sample sequenced in a study of blood T cell repertoires in COVID-19. Produced via immunoSEQ multiplex PCR; TCRdb's table is partial and in-frame only. The repertoire holds 9,500 to 15,000 clones, with more than 75% as singletons. Sequencing was done on a sample of peripheral blood. The receptors were gathered from a man between 65 and 85 years old with active COVID-19.

The chain is built from TRBV7-6 and TRBJ1-1, with TRBD1 as a possible D gene (6 bases). The V gene's germline CDR1 is SGHVS and CDR2 FNYEAQ. The CDR3 has 15 residues. Trimming removed 5 bases at V and 6 bases at J, with 19 bases between. The CDR3 nucleotides read TGTGCCAGCAGCACCGGACAGCTCCTGAGGGCTGAAGCTTTCTTT. Amino acid sequence: CASSTGQLLRAEAFF.

The CDR3 reads CASSVGGMEQYF. The CDR3 nucleotides read TGTGCCAGCAGTGTGGGGGGGATGGAGCAGTACTTC. The chain joins TRBV28 to TRBJ2-7; 7 bases line up with TRBD2. CDR3 size: 12 residues. Germline CDR1 MDHEN, CDR2 SYDVKM. Trimming removed 5 bases from V and 7 bases from J; junction bases left unmatched: 5.

This rearrangement joins TRBV4-1 to TRBJ2-7; TRBD2 agrees at 10 bases. J gave up 7 bases and V 1 base, and 10 bases lay outside the gene matches. The germline V gene encodes CDR1 MGHRA and CDR2 YSYEKL. The CDR3 is 16 residues long. The CDR3 is CASSQAVAGGLGEQYF. CDR3 DNA: TGCGCCAGCAGCCAAGCGGTAGCGGGGGGCCTGGGGGAGCAGTACTTC.

V and J are TRBV2 and TRBJ2-5; 7 positions agree with TRBD1. Looked up from germline, CDR1 is SNHLY and CDR2 is FYNNEI. V dropped 4 bases and J dropped 5; count of bases not matched to a gene: 1. The CDR3 spans 12 residues. The CDR3 DNA sequence: TGTGCCAGCAGTGGCAGGGGGGAGACCCAGTACTTC. Encoded protein: CASSGRGETQYF. The complete variable domain, with remaining parts taken from reference TRBV2 and TRBJ2-5, reads EPEVTQTPSHQVTQMGQEVILRCVPISNHLYFYWYRQILGQKVEFLVSFYNNEISEKSEIFDDQFSVERPDGSNFTLKIRSTKLEDSAMYFCASSGRGETQYFGPGTRLLVL.

The rearrangement joins TRBV28 to TRBJ1-3, with TRBD1 matching over 8 bases. V gave up 7 bases and J gave up 4 bases; unmatched junction bases: 6. This CDR3 region has 14 residues. The V gene's germline CDR1 is MDHEN and CDR2 SYDVKM. CDR3 DNA sequence: TGTGCCAGCACAGGTCAGGGGGCGGGAAACACCATATATTTT. Its translation is CASTGQGAGNTIYF.

The chain recombines TRBV5-8 with TRBJ1-3; 8 bases align to TRBD1. The J segment lost 12 bases and the V segment lost 1 base, leaving 6 bases of the junction unmatched. Germline assignment: CDR1 SGHTS and CDR2 YDEGEE. The CDR3 runs 13 residues. The CDR3 bases are TGTGCCAGCAGCTTGCAGCAGGGGGCAGGCATATATTTT. This codes for CASSLQQGAGIYF. Variable domain in full (rest from reference TRBV5-8 and TRBJ1-3): EAGVTQSPTHLIKTRGQQATLRCSPISGHTSVYWYQQALGLGLQFLLWYDEGEERNRGNFPPRFSGRQFPNYSSELNVNALELEDSALYLCASSLQQGAGIYFGEGSWLTVV.

This chain connects TRBV9 to TRBJ2-5, with TRBD2 matching 7 bases. There are 14 residues in the CDR3. The germline gives CDR1 SGDLS, CDR2 YYNGEE. Trimming at V came to 1 base and at J to 5 bases, leaving 5 bases not matched to a gene. Here the CDR3 reads CASSVQGGIETQYF. CDR3 sequence (DNA): TGTGCCAGCAGCGTACAGGGAGGGATCGAGACCCAGTACTTC.

The chain employs TRBV12-5 and TRBJ2-7; perhaps TRBD2 as D (6 bases). The ends were cut back, 6 bases at V and 6 bases at J, with 15 bases in the middle. This CDR3 is built from 13 residues. Germline V gene lookup returns CDR1 LGHNT and CDR2 FRNRAP. The CDR3 loop is CASGRAERAEQYF. In DNA form, the CDR3 reads TGTGCTAGTGGCCGAGCGGAGCGGGCCGAGCAGTACTTC.

This clone has only one observation. The genes are TRBV19 and TRBJ1-3; TRBD1 matches 10 bases. V shed 4 bases and J 7 bases; nucleotides not matched to a gene: 7. This CDR3 is built from 15 residues. Germline V CDR1 and CDR2: LNHDA, SQIVND (reference sequence). DNA of the CDR3: TGTGCCAGTAGTAAACCCCGGGACAGGGGTAACACCATATATTTT. Protein product: CASSKPRDRGNTIYF.

The V gene is TRBV11-2, the J gene TRBJ2-7; 7 bases line up with TRBD2. V lost 0 bases and J lost 7; bases outside the gene matches: 9. The CDR3 contains 15 residues. The V gene's germline CDR1 is SGHAT and CDR2 FQNNGV. This CDR3 reads CASSLDPAGAWEQYF. The CDR3 DNA is TGTGCCAGCAGCTTAGATCCTGCGGGAGCCTGGGAGCAGTACTTC.

The V and J genes are TRBV6-6 and TRBJ1-1; a weak D match, TRBD1 (5 bases). CDR1 is MNHNY, CDR2 SVGAGI, per germline (reference sequence). This CDR3 has 15 residues. V was cut by 5 bases and J by 5 bases, with 18 bases left in between. The CDR3, as DNA: TGTGCCAGCAGTACAAGCGGGGGGGGTGAGACTGAAGCTTTCTTT. Protein product: CASSTSGGGETEAFF.

This CDR3 is CATSNRENDYNEQFF. The CDR3 region has the DNA TGTGCCACCAGTAACCGGGAGAACGACTACAATGAGCAGTTCTTC. The rearrangement links TRBV24-1 to TRBJ2-1; TRBD2 is a possible D gene (6 bases). Deletions cut 6 bases from V and 3 bases from J, with 14 bases between. The germline V gene has CDR1 KGHDR and CDR2 SFDVKD. CDR3 length equals 15 residues.

The chain combines TRBV2 with TRBJ2-5; unclear D gene. V was cut by 1 base and J by 1 base, with 4 bases left in between. The germline V gene encodes CDR1 SNHLY and CDR2 FYNNEI. This CDR3 comprises 13 residues. CDR3 DNA sequence: TGTGCCAGCAGTGAAGACAGCCAAGAGACCCAGTACTTC. Translated, it gives CASSEDSQETQYF.

The chain has TRBV27 and TRBJ2-7, with D possibly matching TRBD1 (5 bases). The V gene's germline CDR1 is MNHEY and CDR2 SMNVEV (reference sequence). Trimming took 5 bases from V and 6 from J, leaving 14 bases between them. The CDR3 sequence is 13 residues long. This CDR3 is CASSPQVIGEQYF. As DNA, the CDR3 is TGTGCCAGCAGTCCACAGGTAATAGGCGAGCAGTACTTC.

V usage is TRBV7-3 and J usage is TRBJ2-1; 16 positions agree with TRBD2. CDR3 size: 19 residues. Trimming at V came to 5 bases and at J to 2 bases, leaving 9 bases not matched to a gene. The germline gives CDR1 SGHTA, CDR2 FQGTGA. The CDR3 nucleotides are TGTGCCAGCAGCAATACCGGGACTAGCGGGGGGGCCGCCTACAATGAGCAGTTCTTC. Translation: CASSNTGTSGGAAYNEQFF.

The chain recombines TRBV10-3 with TRBJ2-2; TRBD2 matches at 10 bases. The germline CDR1 and CDR2 sequences are ENHRY and SYGVKD. The CDR3 loop spans 16 amino acids. The V and J ends lost 6 bases and 4 bases, in that order; junction bases with no gene match: 8. Here the CDR3 reads CAIRLAGTGGTGELFF. Here the CDR3 DNA reads TGTGCCATCAGACTAGCGGGGACCGGGGGCACCGGGGAGCTGTTTTTT.

The chain has TRBV6-5 and TRBJ1-1; TRBD1 might be the D (5 bases). Germline values: CDR1 MNHEY, CDR2 SVGAGI. This CDR3 has 15 residues. V was cut by 7 bases and J by 0 bases, with 15 bases left in between. Here the CDR3 reads CASTRGRGLNTEAFF. CDR3 nucleotide sequence: TGTGCCAGCACCCGAGGTAGGGGTCTGAACACTGAAGCTTTCTTT.

This clone has a single count. CDR3 amino acids: CASSLSGGVDEQFF. Written as DNA, the CDR3 is TGTGCCAGCAGCTTATCCGGGGGGGTTGATGAGCAGTTCTTC. The V gene is TRBV7-9, the J gene TRBJ2-1; TRBD2 aligns across 8 bases. This CDR3 spans 14 amino acids. From germline, CDR1 is SEHNR and CDR2 FQNEAQ (reference sequence). Trimming took 2 bases from V and 8 from J; bases not matched to a gene: 5.

The chain recombines TRBV15 with TRBJ2-7; 7 nucleotides match TRBD2. The germline CDR1 and CDR2 sequences are LNHNV and YYDKDF (reference sequence). V was clipped by 5 bases and J by 3 bases; unmatched bases: 13. The CDR3 sequence is 16 residues long. The CDR3 region has the DNA TGTGCCACCAGCGCAGGAGGACTAGTCGGGCGCTACGAGCAGTACTTC. Translated: CATSAGGLVGRYEQYF.

The chain carries TRBV24-1 and TRBJ2-1, with 8 bases lining up with TRBD1. CDR1 and CDR2 (germline): KGHDR, SFDVKD. This CDR3 spans 15 amino acids. Trimming removed 7 bases from V and 1 base from J; junction bases left unmatched: 5. DNA of the CDR3: TGTGCCACCAGAAGCGGACAGGGATCCTACAATGAGCAGTTCTTC. It encodes CATRSGQGSYNEQFF.

The chain couples TRBV10-3 to TRBJ2-6; D is possibly TRBD1 (5 bases). Trimming shortened V by 4 bases and J by 2 bases, and 12 bases separated the two germline ends. Looked up from germline, CDR1 is ENHRY and CDR2 is SYGVKD. The CDR3 sequence is 16 residues long. Here the CDR3 reads CAISVGVMAGANVLTF. Written as DNA, the CDR3 is TGTGCCATCAGTGTAGGGGTGATGGCTGGGGCCAACGTCCTGACTTTC.

The chain employs TRBV14 and TRBJ2-6; 7 bases are a match to TRBD1. The CDR3 covers 17 residues. Per germline, CDR1 SGHDN and CDR2 FVKESK. V dropped 5 bases and J dropped 5; count of bases not matched to a gene: 12. The CDR3 is CASSFGTVFSRANVLTF. DNA of the CDR3: TGTGCCAGCAGCTTCGGGACAGTTTTTAGCAGGGCCAACGTCCTGACTTTC.

CDR3 region: CASSYADSRETQYF. The CDR3 nucleotides read TGTGCCAGCAGCTATGCGGACAGTAGAGAGACCCAGTACTTC. The chain recombines TRBV5-4 with TRBJ2-5; perhaps TRBD1 as D (6 bases). The V end lost 3 bases, the J end lost 4 bases, and 13 bases lay between the germline ends. CDR1 and CDR2 from the germline V gene are SGHNT and YYREEE (reference sequence). The CDR3 has 14 amino acids. Combining the CDR3 with reference TRBV5-4 and TRBJ2-5 gives the whole variable domain ETGVTQSPTHLIKTRGQQVTLRCSSQSGHNTVSWYQQALGQGPQFIFQYYREEENGRGNFPPRFSGLQFPNYSSELNVNALELDDSALYLCASSYADSRETQYFGPGTRLLVL.

The rearrangement joins TRBV28 to TRBJ1-5; 9 positions match TRBD1. Germline V lookup: CDR1 MDHEN, CDR2 SYDVKM. The CDR3 is 13 residues long. The trim removed 6 bases at V and 6 bases at J, leaving 3 bases unmatched. The CDR3: CASRTGGFQPQHF. The CDR3 nucleotides read TGTGCCAGCAGAACAGGGGGCTTTCAGCCCCAGCATTTT.

Only one count was recorded for this clone. V usage is TRBV5-6 and J usage is TRBJ2-5; D perhaps matches TRBD1 (6 bases). Trimming cost V 0 bases and J 2 bases, with 17 bases left between them. This CDR3 contains 17 residues. CDR1 and CDR2 (germline): SGHDT, YYEEEE. The CDR3 reads CASSLGTTPDRQETQYF. The CDR3 nucleotides are TGTGCCAGCAGCTTGGGCACTACCCCCGACAGGCAAGAGACCCAGTACTTC.

V and J are TRBV5-4 and TRBJ2-2; TRBD1 might be the D (6 bases). Trimming stripped 0 bases from V and 3 bases from J, with 15 bases between. Germline V lookup: CDR1 SGHNT, CDR2 YYREEE (reference sequence). The CDR3 has 17 residues. The CDR3 sequence is CASSLAFAGVYTGELFF. As DNA, the CDR3 is TGTGCCAGCAGCTTGGCATTCGCAGGGGTGTACACCGGGGAGCTGTTTTTT.

The chain couples TRBV19 to TRBJ2-2; 10 bases map to TRBD2. J gave up 6 bases and V 1 base, and 2 bases lay outside the gene matches. This CDR3 contains 15 residues. CDR1 is LNHDA and CDR2 is SQIVND in the germline V gene (reference sequence). This CDR3 reads CASSIASGSAGELFF. The CDR3 DNA reads as TGTGCCAGTAGTATAGCTAGCGGGAGCGCCGGGGAGCTGTTTTTT.

The rearrangement uses TRBV6-5 and TRBJ2-7; no clear D. The CDR3 runs 15 residues. The germline gives CDR1 MNHEY, CDR2 SVGAGI. The V and J ends lost 1 base and 0 bases respectively, with 10 bases between them. The CDR3 reads CASSYWSESSYEQYF. In DNA, the CDR3 is TGTGCCAGCAGTTACTGGTCGGAGAGCTCCTACGAGCAGTACTTC.

The V call is TRBV6-4, the J call TRBJ1-5; D is undetermined. CDR1 is MRHNA and CDR2 is SNTAGT in the germline V gene. Trimming left V 0 bases short and J 0 bases short, with 15 bases between. The CDR3 runs 18 residues. This chain's CDR3 is CASSDSRVGLVSNQPQHF. The CDR3 DNA reads TGTGCCAGCAGTGACTCGAGGGTCGGGCTGGTTAGCAATCAGCCCCAGCATTTT.

As concerns this clone: Additional DNA sequences in this sample encode the identical CDR3. V and J are TRBV4-1 and TRBJ1-1; D gene uncertain. The germline gives CDR1 MGHRA, CDR2 YSYEKL. Between the trimmed V and J ends, which lost 0 bases and 1 base, there was a span of 6 bases. The CDR3 contains 14 residues. The CDR3 DNA is TGCGCCAGCAGCCAAGAGCCGGGGAACACTGAAGCTTTCTTT. This encodes CASSQEPGNTEAFF.

The J gene is TRBJ2-3, the V gene TRBV6-5; 8 bases agree with TRBD1. Germline lookup yields CDR1 MNHEY and CDR2 SVGAGI. The junction had 5 bases not matched to a gene; V was cut back by 5 bases and J by 4 bases. The CDR3 is 14 amino acids. The chain's CDR3 is CASSLGQGADTQYF. DNA for the CDR3: TGTGCCAGCAGTCTCGGACAGGGAGCAGATACGCAGTATTTT.